Listed below are T cell receptor beta chains from one sample, sequenced in a study of T cell responses to AZD1222 COVID-19 vaccine. Produced via immunoSEQ multiplex PCR; TCRdb's table is partial and in-frame only. The top ten clones hold 4.5% of a sample with around 94,000 clones, around 85% of them seen once. The specimen comprised peripheral blood, sampled 28 days after the second AZD1222 dose. These receptors were obtained from an adult who received the AZD1222 COVID-19 vaccine. CDR3s include the opening cysteine and the closing phenylalanine or tryptophan. The order of the fields is V gene, CDR3 length, J gene, D gene, clone size, CDR3 DNA, CDR3 protein. A D gene is named only where the DNA matches it firmly. A clone size is listed for some rows: how often the clone was seen (once, few, many), or a class if it is expanded.

TRBV24-1	13	TRBJ2-5	TRBD2	NA	TGTGCCACCAGAGCGGGGGTGGGAGAGACCCAGTACTTC	CATRAGVGETQYF
TRBV6-2/TRBV6-3	15	TRBJ2-3	NA	NA	TGTGCCAGCAGCCCCCCTGGTGAGGGGGAAGATACGCAGTATTTT	CASSPPGEGEDTQYF
TRBV19	14	TRBJ2-7	NA	NA	TGTGCCAGTAAGTCAGGGGGACTTTCGTACGAGCAGTACTTC	CASKSGGLSYEQYF
TRBV10-3	16	TRBJ2-3	TRBD2	NA	TGTGCCATCAGTGAGGATGTAGCGGGAGGTGGAGATACGCAGTATTTT	CAISEDVAGGGDTQYF
TRBV9	15	TRBJ1-1	TRBD1	NA	TGTGCCAGCAGCGTAGGGGGTGCAGGGGGCACTGAAGCTTTCTTT	CASSVGGAGGTEAFF
TRBV6-5	14	TRBJ1-2	NA	once	TGTGCCAGCAGTTACTCGCCGAAGGGGGTTGGCTACACCTTC	CASSYSPKGVGYTF
TRBV6-2/TRBV6-3	16	TRBJ2-7	TRBD2	NA	TGTGCCAGCAGTAATTCCCGGACTAGCGGGAGCTACGAGCAGTACTTC	CASSNSRTSGSYEQYF
TRBV11-2	13	TRBJ1-5	NA	once	TGTGCCAGCAGCTTAGATCCACAGGGTCAGCAGCATTTT	CASSLDPQGQQHF
TRBV28	12	TRBJ2-1	NA	once	TGTGCCAGCAAAACAGGTCACAATGAGCAGTTCTTC	CASKTGHNEQFF
TRBV19	17	TRBJ2-1	TRBD2	NA	TGTGCCAGTAGTATAGTTGGCGGGAGGCCCTCCTACAATGAGCAGTTCTTC	CASSIVGGRPSYNEQFF
TRBV5-1	13	TRBJ2-2	NA	NA	TGCGCCAGCACAGGGGGGCGCTTGGGGGAGCTGTTTTTT	CASTGGRLGELFF
TRBV24-1	17	TRBJ1-2	NA	NA	TGTGCCACCAGCGACGAGCCCTTGGATGCTACTAACTATGGCTACACCTTC	CATSDEPLDATNYGYTF
TRBV4-2	15	TRBJ1-4	NA	NA	TGTGCCAGCAGCCAAGTGACGGGTTATAATGAAAAACTGTTTTTT	CASSQVTGYNEKLFF
TRBV10-3	18	TRBJ1-5	TRBD1	NA	TGTGCCATCAGTGAGTCCCTGGGGACAGGGAAGGGCAATCAGCCCCAGCATTTT	CAISESLGTGKGNQPQHF
TRBV4-1	17	TRBJ1-3	TRBD1	NA	TGCGCCAGCAGCCAAGAAAGAGGGACAGGGAGAGGAAACACCATATATTTT	CASSQERGTGRGNTIYF
TRBV11-3	13	TRBJ2-4	NA	NA	TGTGCCAGCAGTGCTACCGGGACACACATTCAGTACTTC	CASSATGTHIQYF
TRBV7-2	14	TRBJ2-5	NA	NA	TGTGCCAGCAGCCTACTCAGGACGGGAGAGACCCAGTACTTC	CASSLLRTGETQYF
TRBV28	14	TRBJ2-7	NA	NA	TGTGCCAGCAGTTTAGTACACGGACCCTACGAGCAGTACTTC	CASSLVHGPYEQYF
TRBV5-1	15	TRBJ2-1	NA	few	TGCGCCAGCAGCTTGGTGACAGAGGCGTACAATGAGCAGTTCTTC	CASSLVTEAYNEQFF
TRBV2	17	TRBJ1-5	TRBD1	NA	TGTGCCAGCAGTAGATCAAAAGGACAGGATAGCAATCAGCCCCAGCATTTT	CASSRSKGQDSNQPQHF
TRBV7-2	15	TRBJ2-7	TRBD1	NA	TGTGCCAGCAGCACAAAGGCGGACAGGGGGCGCGAGCAGTACTTC	CASSTKADRGREQYF
TRBV10-3	12	TRBJ2-1	NA	NA	TGTGCCACTCGGGGGACGGGCAATGAGCAGTTCTTC	CATRGTGNEQFF
TRBV7-8	15	TRBJ1-5	NA	NA	TGTGCCAGCAGCCCGCCTCTCTCGGCTGGTCAGCCCCAGCATTTT	CASSPPLSAGQPQHF
TRBV6-5	15	TRBJ2-7	TRBD1	NA	TGTGCCAGCAGTTACTCTGGGACAGGGCGTCCCGAGCAGTACTTC	CASSYSGTGRPEQYF
TRBV10-1	14	TRBJ2-1	NA	NA	TGCGCCAGCAGTAGGTCGACGGAGTACAATGAGCAGTTCTTC	CASSRSTEYNEQFF
TRBV9	14	TRBJ1-2	NA	NA	TGTGCCAGCAGCGAAGACGTAGGGAACTATGGCTACACCTTC	CASSEDVGNYGYTF